The 19 T cell receptor beta chains reported below all come from one sample, sequenced in a study of blood T cell repertoires in COVID-19. Generated by immunoSEQ multiplex PCR, the TCRdb table keeps only in-frame clones and is missing some. Of 200,000 to 250,000 clones in the sample, 70% to 90% were seen once. The sample taken for sequencing was peripheral blood. These receptors all stem from a man older than 75 with acute or convalescent COVID-19.

J is TRBJ2-1 and V is TRBV28; TRBD1 matches 10 bases. CDR1 is MDHEN, CDR2 SYDVKM, per germline. The CDR3 sequence is 17 residues long. V lost 2 bases, J lost 8 bases, and 12 bases stayed unmatched. Written as DNA, the CDR3 is TGTGCCAGCAGTTTAGGACAGGGGGAAGTGAGAAGCGATGAGCAGTTCTTC. As protein: CASSLGQGEVRSDEQFF.

The chain is built from TRBV27 and TRBJ1-1; TRBD1 matches at 8 bases. The CDR3 length is 14 residues. J was trimmed by 1 base and V by 3 bases; bases with no gene match: 1. Germline lookup yields CDR1 MNHEY and CDR2 SMNVEV (reference sequence). Written as DNA, the CDR3 is TGTGCCAGCAGTTTCAGGGGGCAGAACACTGAAGCTTTCTTT. This codes for CASSFRGQNTEAFF.

The rearrangement links TRBV7-6 to TRBJ2-7; 9 nucleotides agree with TRBD1. The CDR3 is made up of 15 amino acids. Germline V CDR1 and CDR2: SGHVS, FNYEAQ. The V and J ends lost 5 bases and 3 bases, in that order; junction bases with no gene match: 8. The CDR3, as DNA: TGTGCCAGCAGCGCCGGGACAGGGTCAGTCTACGAGCAGTACTTC. Amino acid sequence: CASSAGTGSVYEQYF.

The chain joins TRBV7-6 to TRBJ2-3; D may be TRBD2 (6 bases). V lost 2 bases to trimming and J lost 4 bases, with 22 bases between them. Germline V lookup: CDR1 SGHVS, CDR2 FNYEAQ. The CDR3 has 18 amino acids. CDR3 sequence: CASSLLVGGGPGADTQYF. The CDR3, as DNA: TGTGCCAGCAGCTTATTAGTAGGTGGAGGACCGGGGGCAGATACGCAGTATTTT.

This rearrangement joins TRBV5-4 to TRBJ2-5, with D tentatively TRBD1 (6 bases). Germline CDR1 reads SGHNT; CDR2 reads YYREEE (reference sequence). The CDR3 totals 14 residues. Trimming cost V 4 bases and J 1 base, with 11 bases left between them. CDR3 sequence (DNA): TGTGCCAGCAGCATTGGGACAACCCAAGAGACCCAGTACTTC. This sequence encodes CASSIGTTQETQYF.

In its sample, this clone was seen a few times. The V call is TRBV6-2 or TRBV6-3, the J call TRBJ2-7, with 12 bases lining up with TRBD1. CDR1 MNHEY and CDR2 SVGEGT come from the germline V gene. V lost 3 bases to trimming and J lost 5 bases; unmatched junction nucleotides: 5. CDR3 length: 15 amino acids. The CDR3 reads CASSYIGTGGNEQYF. CDR3 bases: TGTGCCAGCAGTTATATCGGGACAGGGGGCAACGAGCAGTACTTC.

V usage is TRBV7-3 and J usage is TRBJ2-5; 8 bases are a match to TRBD1. V dropped 4 bases and J dropped 2; count of bases not matched to a gene: 6. The CDR3 is 15 residues long. Germline CDR1 and CDR2: SGHTA and FQGTGA. The CDR3 nucleotides are TGTGCCAGCAGCTCCCGGGACAGGCTACAAGAGACCCAGTACTTC. Translated: CASSSRDRLQETQYF.

V usage is TRBV5-8 and J usage is TRBJ1-5, with 8 nucleotides matching TRBD1. The CDR3 contains 15 residues. Germline CDR1 reads SGHTS; CDR2 reads YDEGEE. The V gene end was trimmed by 3 bases and the J gene end by 2 bases; junction bases not matched to a gene: 4. The chain's CDR3 is CASSWDRIGNQPQHF. As DNA, the CDR3 is TGTGCCAGCAGCTGGGACAGGATTGGCAATCAGCCCCAGCATTTT.

This sequence joins TRBV5-6 and TRBJ2-7, with a weak D call TRBD2 (5 bases). V was clipped by 3 bases and J by 4 bases, with 5 bases between them. This CDR3 is 11 amino acids long. Germline V gives CDR1 SGHDT, CDR2 YYEEEE. CDR3 coding DNA: TGTGCCAGCAGCTGGAGGTACGAGCAGTACTTC. It specifies CASSWRYEQYF.

Remarks on this clone: At the DNA level, this CDR3 is encoded by other sequences in the same sample as well. This rearrangement joins TRBV18 to TRBJ2-7, with TRBD2 matching 10 bases. V dropped 6 bases and J dropped 3; count of bases not matched to a gene: 2. The CDR3 contains 13 residues. Germline V CDR1 and CDR2: KGHSH, LQKENI. The CDR3 sequence is CASSPSGGYEQYF. The CDR3 nucleotides are TGTGCCAGCTCTCCTAGCGGGGGCTACGAGCAGTACTTC.

The CDR3 bases are TGCAGCGTTGATGAGGGAGCGGAGACCCAGTACTTC. Protein sequence: CSVDEGAETQYF. V and J are TRBV29-1 and TRBJ2-5; TRBD2 might be the D (5 bases). Trimming removed 3 bases from V and 5 bases from J, with 10 bases in between. The germline V gene encodes CDR1 SQVTM and CDR2 ANQGSEA. The CDR3 is made up of 12 amino acids.

This clone was detected a few times. This chain connects TRBV5-5 to TRBJ1-3; D not certain. Trimming pared 2 bases from V and 0 bases from J, leaving 9 bases between. This CDR3 has 15 amino acids. Germline CDR1 SGHKS, CDR2 YYEKEE (reference sequence). The CDR3 region is CASSLTSYSGNTIYF. The CDR3 nucleotides are TGTGCCAGCAGCTTAACGAGTTACTCTGGAAACACCATATATTTT.

The V gene is TRBV7-2, the J gene TRBJ2-2; D is possibly TRBD2 (5 bases). This CDR3 region has 16 residues. Trimming shortened V by 3 bases and J by 1 base, and 12 bases separated the two germline ends. From germline, CDR1 is SGHTA and CDR2 FQGNSA. The CDR3 DNA sequence: TGTGCCAGCAGCTTGTCTAGCAGGCTGAACACCGGGGAGCTGTTTTTT. Translated: CASSLSSRLNTGELFF.

This sequence joins TRBV7-2 and TRBJ1-2, with 9 nucleotides matching TRBD1. V was pared by 1 base and J by 4 bases, with 10 bases of the junction left unmatched. CDR3 length equals 17 residues. CDR1 SGHTA and CDR2 FQGNSA come from the germline V gene. CDR3 DNA sequence: TGTGCCAGCAGCTTAGGCTTCTCGGGACAGGGACTCTATGGCTACACCTTC. Translation: CASSLGFSGQGLYGYTF.

The chain has TRBV12-3 or TRBV12-4 and TRBJ2-7; tentative D call: TRBD1 (6 bases). V shed 6 bases and J shed 5 bases, with 14 bases lying between them. This CDR3 comprises 13 residues. CDR3 DNA sequence: TGTGCCAGCAGCTTACAGGGTTACCACGAGCAGTACTTC. It codes for CASSLQGYHEQYF.

The J gene is TRBJ1-6, the V gene TRBV6-1; 9 bases line up with TRBD1. There are 15 residues in the CDR3. In germline, CDR1 is MNHNS, CDR2 SASEGT. The ends lost 5 bases at V and 7 bases at J; junction bases unmatched: 6. This CDR3 is CASSLQGARNSPLHF. CDR3 nucleotide sequence: TGTGCCAGCAGTCTACAGGGGGCTAGGAATTCACCCCTCCACTTT.

The CDR3 DNA reads as TGTGCCAGCAGTTCTATCCGGGACAGGGGAAGATCAAACTATGGCTACACCTTC. This gives the protein CASSSIRDRGRSNYGYTF. The V gene is TRBV27, the J gene TRBJ1-2, with 10 bases lining up with TRBD1. CDR1 is MNHEY, CDR2 SMNVEV, per germline (reference sequence). The CDR3 has 18 residues. Losses at the gene ends were 4 bases for V and 2 bases for J; bases not matched to a gene: 13.

The chain is built from TRBV7-2 and TRBJ1-1; 7 nucleotides match TRBD1. The CDR3 length is 15 residues. CDR1 and CDR2 from the germline V gene are SGHTA and FQGNSA. With 4 bases clipped from V and 4 bases from J, the junction kept 9 bases outside the gene matches. The DNA for the CDR3 is TGTGCCAGCAGCTACTCGACAGGGCTGGGCACTGAAGCTTTCTTT. Amino acid sequence: CASSYSTGLGTEAFF.

The chain has TRBV12-3 or TRBV12-4 and TRBJ1-5; no clear D. Trimming removed 1 base from V and 6 bases from J, with 7 bases in between. The CDR3 covers 13 residues. In nucleotides, the CDR3 is TGTGCCAGCAGTTTAGGGGCTTTTCAGCCCCAGCATTTT. This sequence encodes CASSLGAFQPQHF.